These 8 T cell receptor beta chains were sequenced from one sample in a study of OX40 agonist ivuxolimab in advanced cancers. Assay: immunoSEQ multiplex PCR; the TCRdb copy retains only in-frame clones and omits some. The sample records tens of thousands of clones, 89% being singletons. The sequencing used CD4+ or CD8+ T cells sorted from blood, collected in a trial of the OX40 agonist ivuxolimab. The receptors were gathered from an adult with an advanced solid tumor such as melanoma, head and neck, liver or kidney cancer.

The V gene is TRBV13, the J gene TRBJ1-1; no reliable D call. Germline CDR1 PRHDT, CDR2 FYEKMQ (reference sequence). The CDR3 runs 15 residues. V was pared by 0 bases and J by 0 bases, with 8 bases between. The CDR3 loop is CASSLGETMNTEAFF. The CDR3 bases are TGTGCCAGCAGCTTAGGAGAAACAATGAACACTGAAGCTTTCTTT.

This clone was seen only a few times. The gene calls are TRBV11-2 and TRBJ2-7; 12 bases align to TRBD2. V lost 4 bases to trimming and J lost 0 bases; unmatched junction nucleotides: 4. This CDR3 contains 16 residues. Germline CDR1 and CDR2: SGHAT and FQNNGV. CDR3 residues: CASSSLTSGSSYEQYF. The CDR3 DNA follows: TGTGCCAGCAGCTCCCTGACTAGCGGGAGCTCCTACGAGCAGTACTTC.

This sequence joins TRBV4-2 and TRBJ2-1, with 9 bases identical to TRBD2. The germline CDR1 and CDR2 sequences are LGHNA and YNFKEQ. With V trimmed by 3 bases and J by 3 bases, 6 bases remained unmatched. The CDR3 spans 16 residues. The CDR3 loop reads CASSQARRGGYNEQFF. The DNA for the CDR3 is TGTGCCAGCAGCCAGGCACGGCGGGGGGGCTACAATGAGCAGTTCTTC.

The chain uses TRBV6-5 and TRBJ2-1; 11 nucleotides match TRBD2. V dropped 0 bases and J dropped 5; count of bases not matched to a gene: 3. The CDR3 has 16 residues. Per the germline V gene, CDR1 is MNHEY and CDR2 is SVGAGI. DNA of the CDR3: TGTGCCAGCAGTTACTCGACTAGCGGGACCAACAATGAGCAGTTCTTC. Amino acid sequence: CASSYSTSGTNNEQFF.

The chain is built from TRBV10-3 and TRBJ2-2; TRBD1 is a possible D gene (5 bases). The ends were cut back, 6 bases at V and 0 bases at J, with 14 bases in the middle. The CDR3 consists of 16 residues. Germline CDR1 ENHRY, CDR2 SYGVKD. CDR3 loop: CAISERTPANTGELFF. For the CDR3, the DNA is TGTGCCATCAGCGAACGGACACCCGCGAACACCGGGGAGCTGTTTTTT.

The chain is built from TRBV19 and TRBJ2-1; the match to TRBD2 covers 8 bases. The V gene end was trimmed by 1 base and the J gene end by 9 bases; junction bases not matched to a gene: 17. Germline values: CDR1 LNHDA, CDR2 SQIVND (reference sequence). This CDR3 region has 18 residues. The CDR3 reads CASSIGQGWWVAGSEQFF. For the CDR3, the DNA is TGTGCCAGTAGTATAGGTCAGGGTTGGTGGGTAGCGGGAAGTGAGCAGTTCTTC.

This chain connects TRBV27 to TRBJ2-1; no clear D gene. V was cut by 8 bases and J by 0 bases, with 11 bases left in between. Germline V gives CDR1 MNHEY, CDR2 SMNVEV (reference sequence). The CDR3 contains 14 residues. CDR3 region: CASSSLSSYNEQFF. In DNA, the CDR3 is TGTGCCAGCTCGTCGCTCAGCTCCTACAATGAGCAGTTCTTC.

The CDR3 DNA reads as TGTGCCAGCAGTTACTTCAGGGGTAGCAATCAGCCCCAGCATTTT. Translated: CASSYFRGSNQPQHF. V gene TRBV6-5 combines with J gene TRBJ1-5; perhaps TRBD1 as D (6 bases). Germline loops: CDR1 MNHEY, CDR2 SVGAGI. With 1 base removed from V and 0 bases from J, the gap between germline ends came to 7 bases. The CDR3 spans 15 residues.